This TCR beta chain is drawn from a study of T cells in Graves' hyperthyroidism and ophthalmopathy. Points from the study as a whole: Before onset, by a median of approximately 6.2 months, the model predicted ophthalmopathy.

Amplification yielded TCR beta CDR3 regions, with RNA transcripts as the source. HTBI primers were the set used in a first-round RT-PCR of the TCR CDR3. MiXCR was run by TCRdb on the multiplex PCR reads, yielding one entry per CDR3 protein. The table lists 89,000 or so distinct CDR3 sequences, roughly 40% of them singletons. Germline V gene data show CDR1 as DFQATT and CDR2 as SNEGSKA (reference sequence). The CDR3 covers 15 residues. Absence of ophthalmopathy progression within 18 months defined stable Graves' hyperthyroidism. Newly diagnosed hyperthyroidism patients aged 18 to 65 years had disease lasting under 2 months. The sample holds many counts of this clonotype. Antigen: not known. At one of its ends the junction is not consistent with the germline gene, which may arise from a read error.

The sequence came from a woman aged 25-40 years with Graves' hyperthyroidism. Source material: peripheral blood or thyroid tissue (not recorded which). The V and J genes are TRBV20-1 and TRBJ2-3; D is perhaps TRBD1 (7 bases). CDR3: CSARDREVWSDTQYF. The DNA of the CDR3 is TGCAGTGCCAGAGACAGGGAGGTTTGGTCAGATACGCAGTATTTT.